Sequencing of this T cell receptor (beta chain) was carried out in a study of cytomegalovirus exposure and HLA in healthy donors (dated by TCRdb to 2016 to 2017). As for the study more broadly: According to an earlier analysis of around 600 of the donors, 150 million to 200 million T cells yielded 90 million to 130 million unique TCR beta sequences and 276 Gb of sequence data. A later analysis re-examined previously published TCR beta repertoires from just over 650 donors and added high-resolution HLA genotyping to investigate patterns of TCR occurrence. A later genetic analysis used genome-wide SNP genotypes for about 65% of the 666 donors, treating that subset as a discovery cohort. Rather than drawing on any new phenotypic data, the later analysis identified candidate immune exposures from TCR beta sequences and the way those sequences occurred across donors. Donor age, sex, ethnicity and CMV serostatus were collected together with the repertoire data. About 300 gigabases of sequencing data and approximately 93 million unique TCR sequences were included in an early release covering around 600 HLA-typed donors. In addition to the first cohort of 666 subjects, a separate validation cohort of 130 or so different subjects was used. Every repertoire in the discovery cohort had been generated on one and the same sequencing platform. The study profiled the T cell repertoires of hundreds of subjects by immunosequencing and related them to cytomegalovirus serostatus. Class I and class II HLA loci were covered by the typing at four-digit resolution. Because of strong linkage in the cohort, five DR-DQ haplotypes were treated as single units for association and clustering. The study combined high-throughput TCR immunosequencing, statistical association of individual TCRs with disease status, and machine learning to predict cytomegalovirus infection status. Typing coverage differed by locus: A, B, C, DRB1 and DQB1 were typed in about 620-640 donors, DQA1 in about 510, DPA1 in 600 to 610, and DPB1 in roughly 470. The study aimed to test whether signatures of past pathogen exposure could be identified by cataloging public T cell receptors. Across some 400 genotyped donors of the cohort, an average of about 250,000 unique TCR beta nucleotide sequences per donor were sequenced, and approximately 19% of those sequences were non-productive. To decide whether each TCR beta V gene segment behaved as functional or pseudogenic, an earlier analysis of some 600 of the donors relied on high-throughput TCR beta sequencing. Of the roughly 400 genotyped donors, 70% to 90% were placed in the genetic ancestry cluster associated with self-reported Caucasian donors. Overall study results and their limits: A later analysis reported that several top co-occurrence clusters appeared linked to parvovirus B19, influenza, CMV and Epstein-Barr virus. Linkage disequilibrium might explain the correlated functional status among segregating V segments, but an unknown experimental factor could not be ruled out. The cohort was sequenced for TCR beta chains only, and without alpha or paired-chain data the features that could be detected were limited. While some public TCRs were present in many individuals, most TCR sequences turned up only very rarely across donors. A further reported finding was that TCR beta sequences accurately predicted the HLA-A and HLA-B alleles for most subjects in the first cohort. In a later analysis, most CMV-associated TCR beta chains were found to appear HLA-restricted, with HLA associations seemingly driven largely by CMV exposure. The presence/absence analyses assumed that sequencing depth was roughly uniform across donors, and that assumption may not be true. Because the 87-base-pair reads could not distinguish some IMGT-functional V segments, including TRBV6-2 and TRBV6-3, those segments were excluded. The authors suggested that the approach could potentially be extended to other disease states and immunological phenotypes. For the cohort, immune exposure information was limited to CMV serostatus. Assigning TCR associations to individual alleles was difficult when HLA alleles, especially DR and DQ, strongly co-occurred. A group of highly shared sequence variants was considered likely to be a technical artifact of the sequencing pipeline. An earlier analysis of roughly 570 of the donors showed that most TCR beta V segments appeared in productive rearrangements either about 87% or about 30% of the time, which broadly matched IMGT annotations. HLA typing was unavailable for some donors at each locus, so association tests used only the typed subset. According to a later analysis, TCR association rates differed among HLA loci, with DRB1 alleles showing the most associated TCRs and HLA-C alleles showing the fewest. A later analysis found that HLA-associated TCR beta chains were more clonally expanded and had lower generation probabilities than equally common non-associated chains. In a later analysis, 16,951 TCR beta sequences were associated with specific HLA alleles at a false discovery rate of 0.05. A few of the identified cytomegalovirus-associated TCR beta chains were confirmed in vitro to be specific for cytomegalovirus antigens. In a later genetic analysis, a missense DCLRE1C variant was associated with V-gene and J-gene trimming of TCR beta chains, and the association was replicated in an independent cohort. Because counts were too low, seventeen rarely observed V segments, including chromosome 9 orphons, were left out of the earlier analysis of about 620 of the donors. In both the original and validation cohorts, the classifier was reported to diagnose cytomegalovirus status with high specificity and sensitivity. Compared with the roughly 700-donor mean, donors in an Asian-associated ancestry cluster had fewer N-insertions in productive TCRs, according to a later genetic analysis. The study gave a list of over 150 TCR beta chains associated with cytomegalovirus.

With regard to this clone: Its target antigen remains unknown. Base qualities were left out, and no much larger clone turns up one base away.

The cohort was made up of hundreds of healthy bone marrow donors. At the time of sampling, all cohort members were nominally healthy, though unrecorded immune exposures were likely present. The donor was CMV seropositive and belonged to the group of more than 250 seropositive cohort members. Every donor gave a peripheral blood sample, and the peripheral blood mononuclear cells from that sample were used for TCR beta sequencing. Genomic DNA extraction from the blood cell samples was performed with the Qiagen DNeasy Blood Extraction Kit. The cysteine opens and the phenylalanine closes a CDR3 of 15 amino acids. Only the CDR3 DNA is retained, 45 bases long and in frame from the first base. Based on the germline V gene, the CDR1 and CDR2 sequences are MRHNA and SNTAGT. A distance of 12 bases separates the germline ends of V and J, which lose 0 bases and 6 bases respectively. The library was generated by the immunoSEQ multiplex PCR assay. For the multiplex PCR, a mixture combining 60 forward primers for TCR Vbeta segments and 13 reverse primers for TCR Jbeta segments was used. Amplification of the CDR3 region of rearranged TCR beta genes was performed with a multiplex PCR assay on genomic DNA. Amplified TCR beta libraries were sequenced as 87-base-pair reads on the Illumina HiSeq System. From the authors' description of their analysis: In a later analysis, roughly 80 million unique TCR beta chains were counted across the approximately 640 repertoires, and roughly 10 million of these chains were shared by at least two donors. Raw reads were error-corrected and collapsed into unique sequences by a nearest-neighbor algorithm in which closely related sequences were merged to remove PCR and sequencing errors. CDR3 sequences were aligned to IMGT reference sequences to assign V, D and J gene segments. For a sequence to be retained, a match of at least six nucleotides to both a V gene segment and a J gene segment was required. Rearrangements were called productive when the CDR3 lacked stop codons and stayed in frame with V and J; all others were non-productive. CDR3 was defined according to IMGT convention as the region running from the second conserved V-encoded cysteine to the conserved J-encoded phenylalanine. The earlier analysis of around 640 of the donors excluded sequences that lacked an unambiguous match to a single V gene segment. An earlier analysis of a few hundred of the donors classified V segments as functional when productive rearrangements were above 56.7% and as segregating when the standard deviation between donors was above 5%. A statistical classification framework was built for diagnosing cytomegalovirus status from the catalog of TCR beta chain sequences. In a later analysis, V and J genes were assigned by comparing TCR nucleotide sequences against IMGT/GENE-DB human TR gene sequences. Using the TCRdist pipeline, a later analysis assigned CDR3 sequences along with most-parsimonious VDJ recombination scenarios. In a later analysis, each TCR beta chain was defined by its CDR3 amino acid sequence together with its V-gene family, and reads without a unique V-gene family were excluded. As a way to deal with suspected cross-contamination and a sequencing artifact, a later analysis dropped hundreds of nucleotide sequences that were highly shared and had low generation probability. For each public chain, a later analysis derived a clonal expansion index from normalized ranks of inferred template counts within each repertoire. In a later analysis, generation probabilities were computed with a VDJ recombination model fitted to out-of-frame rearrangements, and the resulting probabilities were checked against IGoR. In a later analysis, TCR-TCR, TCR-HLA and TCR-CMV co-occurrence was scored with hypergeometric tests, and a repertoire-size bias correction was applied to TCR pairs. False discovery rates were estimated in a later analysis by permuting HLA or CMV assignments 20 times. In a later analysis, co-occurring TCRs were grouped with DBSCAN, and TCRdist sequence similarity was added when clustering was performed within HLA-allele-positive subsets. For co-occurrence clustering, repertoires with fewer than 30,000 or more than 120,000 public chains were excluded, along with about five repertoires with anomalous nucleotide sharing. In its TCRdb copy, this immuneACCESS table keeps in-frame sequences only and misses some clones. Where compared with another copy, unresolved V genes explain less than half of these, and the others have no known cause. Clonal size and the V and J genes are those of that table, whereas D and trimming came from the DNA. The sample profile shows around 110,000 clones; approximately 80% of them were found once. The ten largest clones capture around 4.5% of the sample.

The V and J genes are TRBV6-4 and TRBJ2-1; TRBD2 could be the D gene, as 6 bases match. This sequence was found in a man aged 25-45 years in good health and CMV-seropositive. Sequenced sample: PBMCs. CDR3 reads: CASSDSAGKGNEQFF. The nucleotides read TGTGCCAGCAGTGACTCCGCGGGAAAAGGCAATGAGCAGTTCTTC.